This entry describes one T cell receptor beta chain. Antigen specificity is unknown. Treatment: around 19 received Ad26.COV2.S at low or high dose, single or two shots; five or six received placebo; per-sample allocation not given. Material that was analyzed had been drawn on day 63 after the first vaccine or placebo injection. The data were taken from a study of Ad26.COV2.S vaccination and SARS-CoV-2 variants. The overall study: Recipients of Ad26.COV2.S got it intramuscularly, once or twice 56 days apart.

The CDR3 length is 13 residues. Germline-derived CDR1 and CDR2 are SQVTM and ANQGSEA. The V end lost 7 bases, the J end lost 1 base, and 13 bases lay between the germline ends. Repertoires were generated with immunoSEQ multiplex PCR, while TCRdb's copy carries only in-frame clones and drops some. The data show some 350,000 clones, 85% to 90% seen once. Whole-study results and caveats: Spike-specific responses of CD8+ and CD4+ T cells were reported to display substantial breadth after vaccination.

The material sequenced was peripheral blood, taken in a trial of Ad26.COV2.S vaccine versus placebo. The clonotype comes from a person aged 18 to 59 who received the Ad26.COV2.S COVID-19 vaccine or a placebo. This rearrangement joins TRBV29-1 to TRBJ1-1; D unclear. The DNA of the CDR3 is TGCAGCGCTCTACAGCTACCGAACACTGAAGCTTTCTTT. Its translation is CSALQLPNTEAFF.